This T cell receptor beta chain was sequenced during a study of cytomegalovirus exposure and HLA in healthy donors. Study-level points and caveats: A later analysis linked some 18,000 TCR beta sequences to HLA alleles at 0.05 false discovery rate.

Donors were ostensibly healthy at sampling, although undocumented immune exposures were probable. PCR amplification relied on 60 Vbeta primers (plus 13 Jbeta primers). Data came from immunoSEQ multiplex PCR; TCRdb stores just in-frame clones and leaves some out. The sample lists 100,000 to 150,000 clones, around 86% seen once, with 2% to 2.5% in the top ten. The ends were cut back, 2 bases at V and 8 bases at J, with 7 bases in the middle. The CDR3 is 12 residues long. Germline values: CDR1 LGHNA, CDR2 YNFKEQ. This clone was seen a handful of times. Its antigen is as yet unknown. The sequence derives from a woman aged 40 to 50 in good health and CMV-seronegative. Sequencing used PBMCs. V and J are TRBV4-2 and TRBJ2-1; perhaps TRBD1 as D (5 bases). CDR3 protein: CASSQQGYEQFF. The CDR3 region has the DNA TGTGCCAGCAGCCAACAGGGCTATGAGCAGTTCTTC.